Listed here are 18 T cell receptor beta chains from one sample, sequenced in a study of T cell responses to AZD1222 COVID-19 vaccine. TCRdb keeps only in-frame clones here, not all; method: immunoSEQ multiplex PCR. The table has 55,000 to 70,000 clones, almost 90% seen once. Sequencing was performed on peripheral blood, taken on day 0 of AZD1222 vaccination. These TCRs come from an adult in good health.

V is TRBV28 and J is TRBJ2-7; TRBD2 is a possible D gene (6 bases). The CDR3 is 14 amino acids. With 7 bases removed from V and 2 bases from J, the gap between germline ends came to 15 bases. Germline lookup yields CDR1 MDHEN and CDR2 SYDVKM. CDR3 bases: TGTGCCAGCACCAAATCAGGGAGGACCTACGAGCAGTACTTC. Protein: CASTKSGRTYEQYF. Based on the CDR3 plus reference TRBV28 and TRBJ2-7, the full variable domain is DVKVTQSSRYLVKRTGEKVFLECVQDMDHENMFWYRQDPGLGLRLIYFSYDVKMKEKGDIPEGYSVSREKKERFSLILESASTNQTSMYLCASTKSGRTYEQYFGPGTRLTVT.

This clone was counted a single time. This chain links TRBV19 with TRBJ1-6, with TRBD1 as a possible D gene (6 bases). This CDR3 contains 16 residues. Germline CDR1 reads LNHDA; CDR2 reads SQIVND (reference sequence). Trimming cost V 3 bases and J 10 bases, with 19 bases left between them. Written as DNA, the CDR3 is TGTGCCAGTAGTATCTCCGTTGGACAGACGTACTCACCCCTCCACTTT. It is translated as CASSISVGQTYSPLHF. The whole variable domain, filled in from reference TRBV19 and TRBJ1-6, reads DGGITQSPKYLFRKEGQNVTLSCEQNLNHDAMYWYRQDPGQGLRLIYYSQIVNDFQKGDIAEGYSVSREKKESFPLTVTSAQKNPTAFYLCASSISVGQTYSPLHFGNGTRLTVT.

The chain uses TRBV4-1 and TRBJ2-7, with TRBD2 as a possible D gene (5 bases). The CDR3 has 12 residues. The V end was cut by 2 bases, the J end by 5 bases, with 7 bases between. From germline, CDR1 is MGHRA and CDR2 YSYEKL. In DNA form, the CDR3 reads TGCGCCAGCAGCCAAACCGGGGACGAGCAGTACTTC. Translated, it gives CASSQTGDEQYF.

The J gene is TRBJ1-2, the V gene TRBV24-1, with TRBD1 identical over 7 bases. Losses at the gene ends were 5 bases for V and 8 bases for J; bases not matched to a gene: 7. The CDR3 extends over 13 amino acids. CDR1 is KGHDR, CDR2 SFDVKD, per germline. DNA for the CDR3: TGTGCCACCAGTGCCTACAGGGGATCCGGCTACACCTTC. Translating gives CATSAYRGSGYTF.

The rearrangement uses TRBV7-2 and TRBJ2-3; D uncertain. Deletions cut 5 bases from V and 6 bases from J, with 18 bases between. Germline CDR1 is SGHTA and CDR2 is FQGNSA. The CDR3 extends over 15 amino acids. The CDR3 region has the DNA TGTGCCAGCAGCCCCCTTGGGTCCCAAGCCGATACGCAGTATTTT. Translation gives CASSPLGSQADTQYF.

The chain is built from TRBV6-2 or TRBV6-3 and TRBJ2-1; 8 positions agree with TRBD2. The junction had 9 bases not matched to a gene; V was cut back by 4 bases and J by 7 bases. Germline CDR1 is MNHEY and CDR2 is SVGEGT. The CDR3 has 15 amino acids. The DNA for the CDR3 is TGTGCCAGCAGTTTGTCGAGCGGGAGTCCAAATGAGCAGTTCTTC. Translating it yields CASSLSSGSPNEQFF.

The gene calls are TRBV5-1 and TRBJ2-1, with TRBD1 matching 11 bases. The germline gives CDR1 SGHRS, CDR2 YFSETQ. Unmatched junction bases numbered 11, after V lost 5 bases and J lost 1 base. The CDR3 runs 18 residues. The CDR3 bases are TGCGCCAGCAGGCCGGGGACAGGGGGATTTACGTCCTACAATGAGCAGTTCTTC. It translates to CASRPGTGGFTSYNEQFF.

The chain carries TRBV4-2 and TRBJ2-7; D call uncertain. The germline CDR1 and CDR2 sequences are LGHNA and YNFKEQ. The CDR3 loop spans 13 amino acids. Trimming cost V 3 bases and J 0 bases, with 6 bases left between them. DNA for the CDR3: TGTGCCAGCAGCCACGGGCCCTCCTACGAGCAGTACTTC. Its protein product is CASSHGPSYEQYF.

The chain carries TRBV6-2 or TRBV6-3 and TRBJ2-7; 7 bases align to TRBD1. Germline CDR1 MNHEY, CDR2 SVGEGT. Trimming cost V 3 bases and J 1 base; bases outside gene matches: 9. The CDR3 is 16 residues long. The DNA of the CDR3 is TGTGCCAGCAGTTATCCCCGACAGGGAGAATCCTACGAGCAGTACTTC. It is translated as CASSYPRQGESYEQYF.

The chain is built from TRBV7-6 and TRBJ1-5; D gene unclear. The CDR3 is 13 amino acids. The V gene lost 5 bases and the J gene lost 4 bases, with 9 bases spanning the gap. CDR1 SGHVS and CDR2 FNYEAQ come from the germline V gene. The CDR3 DNA sequence: TGTGCCAGCAGCCCCCAAAGAAATCAGCCCCAGCATTTT. Its protein is CASSPQRNQPQHF.

The CDR3 DNA reads TGTGCCAGCAGCTTGGCACCGGCGGCCCTAGCCAAAAACATTCAGTACTTC. Protein sequence: CASSLAPAALAKNIQYF. The chain employs TRBV5-8 and TRBJ2-4; D gene ambiguous. The CDR3 spans 17 residues. Trimming stripped 0 bases from V and 0 bases from J, with 13 bases between. CDR1 is SGHTS, CDR2 YDEGEE, per germline.

The rearrangement links TRBV5-6 to TRBJ2-1; a weak D match, TRBD1 (6 bases). CDR1 is SGHDT, CDR2 YYEEEE, per germline. V lost 2 bases, J lost 0 bases, and 18 bases lay in between. The CDR3 is made up of 18 amino acids. CDR3 sequence reads: CASSLPTGLTTSYNEQFF. The CDR3 DNA reads as TGTGCCAGCAGCTTACCTACAGGGTTGACTACCTCCTACAATGAGCAGTTCTTC.

This rearrangement joins TRBV6-5 to TRBJ1-3; D not certain. The CDR3 length is 12 residues. Germline V gives CDR1 MNHEY, CDR2 SVGAGI. V was cut by 5 bases and J by 1 base, with 3 bases left in between. The CDR3 DNA reads TGTGCCAGCAGTCAGTCTGGAAACACCATATATTTT. Translation gives CASSQSGNTIYF.

The chain recombines TRBV24-1 with TRBJ1-4, with 8 bases lining up with TRBD1. V shed 2 bases, J shed 5 bases, and the junction held 6 bases outside the gene matches. The CDR3 covers 16 residues. Germline lookup yields CDR1 KGHDR and CDR2 SFDVKD. In nucleotides, the CDR3 is TGTGCCACCAGTGATTCGAATGGACAGGGCAATGAAAAACTGTTTTTT. This gives the protein CATSDSNGQGNEKLFF.

The chain uses TRBV6-5 and TRBJ1-2; D unresolved. Germline CDR1 reads MNHEY; CDR2 reads SVGAGI. The CDR3 has 13 residues. Trimming removed 4 bases at V and 9 bases at J, with 15 bases between. CDR3 coding DNA: TGTGCCAGCAGTTTCCGGGAGGTAACGAGCTACACCTTC. Protein: CASSFREVTSYTF.

V usage is TRBV28 and J usage is TRBJ2-2, with D possibly matching TRBD2 (5 bases). The CDR3 totals 13 residues. Trimming took 1 base from V and 9 from J, leaving 9 bases between them. CDR1 MDHEN and CDR2 SYDVKM come from the germline V gene. Written as DNA, the CDR3 is TGTGCCAGCAGTTTATCCGGGAACAGGGAGCTGTTTTTT. It codes for CASSLSGNRELFF.

CDR3 bases: TGTGCCAGCAGTTTAGCAGCGGGAGTTCCAGATACGCAGTATTTT. It specifies CASSLAAGVPDTQYF. V is TRBV28 and J is TRBJ2-3, with 8 nucleotides matching TRBD2. J was trimmed by 4 bases and V by 2 bases; bases with no gene match: 5. CDR1 MDHEN and CDR2 SYDVKM come from the germline V gene. The CDR3 is made up of 15 amino acids.

The CDR3 loop reads CASSQSRGHGYTF. The CDR3 DNA is TGTGCCAGCAGCCAATCGCGGGGACATGGCTACACCTTC. The rearrangement joins TRBV14 to TRBJ1-2; possibly TRBD1 for D (5 bases). V was shortened by 2 bases and J by 6 bases, with 10 bases between the two germline ends. CDR1 and CDR2 from the germline V gene are SGHDN and FVKESK. CDR3 length equals 13 residues.